The 9 T cell receptor beta chains given below trace back to one sample, sequenced in a study of technical replicates of blood from a handful of donors. This table comes from immunoSEQ multiplex PCR, and its TCRdb copy is limited to in-frame clones, with some not included. This table holds about 80,000 clones, about 94% found once. The source material was T cells isolated from PBMCs. The receptors stem from a human donor in good health.

This clone was seen a few times. V gene TRBV6-5 combines with J gene TRBJ1-4, with 7 nucleotides matching TRBD1. The V segment lost 6 bases and the J segment 4 bases; nucleotides outside the gene matches: 5. This CDR3 is 14 amino acids long. Germline CDR1 MNHEY, CDR2 SVGAGI. Written as DNA, the CDR3 is TGTGCCAGCAGCCTAGCAGGGGGTAATGAAAAACTGTTTTTT. Its translation is CASSLAGGNEKLFF.

This sequence joins TRBV10-1 and TRBJ2-2; 11 bases agree with TRBD2. CDR3 size: 14 residues. In germline, CDR1 is WNHNN, CDR2 SYGVQD (reference sequence). The V and J ends lost 8 bases and 6 bases, in that order; junction bases with no gene match: 5. This CDR3 is CASGLAGGPGELFF. CDR3 in DNA: TGCGCCAGCGGGCTAGCGGGAGGTCCCGGGGAGCTGTTTTTT.

The chain has TRBV5-1 and TRBJ2-5; 10 bases match TRBD2. The CDR3 sequence is 15 residues long. Trimming cost V 6 bases and J 2 bases; bases outside gene matches: 7. Germline CDR1 and CDR2: SGHRS and YFSETQ. This CDR3 is CASTLASGSQETQYF. As DNA, the CDR3 is TGCGCCAGCACCCTTGCTAGCGGGAGTCAAGAGACCCAGTACTTC. The whole variable domain, filled in from reference TRBV5-1 and TRBJ2-5, reads KAGVTQTPRYLIKTRGQQVTLSCSPISGHRSVSWYQQTPGQGLQFLFEYFSETQRNKGNFPGRFSGRQFSNSRSEMNVSTLELGDSALYLCASTLASGSQETQYFGPGTRLLVL.

The rearrangement links TRBV7-9 to TRBJ1-4; 8 bases match TRBD1. Germline assignment: CDR1 SEHNR and CDR2 FQNEAQ (reference sequence). The CDR3 totals 14 residues. V shed 4 bases, J shed 10 bases, and the junction held 8 bases outside the gene matches. For the CDR3, the DNA is TGTGCCAGCAGCTCACCGATGGACAGGGCAAAACTGTTTTTT. Amino acids: CASSSPMDRAKLFF.

This rearrangement joins TRBV9 to TRBJ2-2; D ambiguous. Germline loops: CDR1 SGDLS, CDR2 YYNGEE. V was pared by 0 bases and J by 0 bases, with 12 bases between. The CDR3 has 17 residues. The CDR3 nucleotides are TGTGCCAGCAGCGTAGAGCCTAACCCCACGAACACCGGGGAGCTGTTTTTT. Its protein is CASSVEPNPTNTGELFF.

The chain employs TRBV19 and TRBJ2-7; TRBD2 matches 8 bases. CDR1 is LNHDA, CDR2 SQIVND, per germline (reference sequence). This CDR3 comprises 13 residues. Trimming took 5 bases from V and 4 from J; bases not matched to a gene: 4. CDR3 nucleotides: TGTGCCAGTAGTCCGGGACTAGGGTACGAGCAGTACTTC. Its protein product is CASSPGLGYEQYF. The whole variable domain, remainder taken from reference TRBV19 and TRBJ2-7, is DGGITQSPKYLFRKEGQNVTLSCEQNLNHDAMYWYRQDPGQGLRLIYYSQIVNDFQKGDIAEGYSVSREKKESFPLTVTSAQKNPTAFYLCASSPGLGYEQYFGPGTRLTVT.

This chain connects TRBV2 to TRBJ1-1; a possible D gene is TRBD1 (5 bases). Trimming shortened V by 0 bases and J by 4 bases, and 12 bases separated the two germline ends. CDR3 size: 15 residues. CDR1 is SNHLY and CDR2 is FYNNEI in the germline V gene. The CDR3, as DNA: TGTGCCAGCAGTGAAGCTCCGGGGGGATCCACTGAAGCTTTCTTT. Amino acid sequence: CASSEAPGGSTEAFF.

The chain uses TRBV6-5 and TRBJ1-3; 8 bases align to TRBD1. The CDR3 contains 14 residues. Germline V CDR1 and CDR2: MNHEY, SVGAGI. Trimming took 6 bases from V and 6 from J; bases not matched to a gene: 7. Written as DNA, the CDR3 is TGTGCCAGCAGCCGAGCGACAGGGGTAAACACCATATATTTT. Encoded protein: CASSRATGVNTIYF.

In its sample, this clone was seen once. The chain combines TRBV30 with TRBJ1-5; the match to TRBD1 covers 9 bases. The germline CDR1 and CDR2 sequences are GTSNPN and SVGIG (reference sequence). This CDR3 is 15 amino acids long. With V trimmed by 2 bases and J by 7 bases, 9 bases remained unmatched. Written as DNA, the CDR3 is TGTGCCTGGAGTCTGACAGGGGGTAGTGGGCAGCCCCAGCATTTT. Residues: CAWSLTGGSGQPQHF.